A selection of T cell receptor beta chains follows, all from one sample in a study of blood T cell repertoires in COVID-19. Here immunoSEQ multiplex PCR was the method, and the copy in TCRdb shows in-frame clones only, minus some. The sample contains around 120,000 clones, just over 85% of which appear only once. The sequenced material came from peripheral blood. Every receptor here comes from a woman in her 50s with active or convalescent COVID-19. The CDR3 runs from the conserved cysteine through the conserved F or W. Each record gives: clone size, V gene, J gene, D gene, CDR3 DNA, CDR3 protein. The D gene is left open where the match is weak. Size tells how often a clone was seen (once, few, many) or the class of an expanded clone, and some rows leave it out.

>few|TRBV28|TRBJ2-5|-
TGTGCCAGCAGTGACCTCGGGACTCTGAAAGAGACCCAGTACTTC
CASSDLGTLKETQYF
>-|TRBV4-1|TRBJ2-7|-
TGCGCCAGCAGCCAAGGAGGGACAAACGAGCAGTACTTC
CASSQGGTNEQYF
>-|TRBV28|TRBJ1-4|TRBD1
TGTGCCAGCAGGCGGGACAGCATTAATGAAAAACTGTTTTTT
CASRRDSINEKLFF
>-|TRBV27|TRBJ2-1|-
TGTGCCAGCAGTTTAGCCCCGGGAAGCTCCTACAATGAGCAGTTCTTC
CASSLAPGSSYNEQFF
>-|TRBV7-2|TRBJ2-1|-
TGTGCCAGCAGCTTGGTCGGTGGTAGCGGTTACAATGAGCAGTTCTTC
CASSLVGGSGYNEQFF
>once|TRBV7-9|TRBJ1-3|-
TGTGCCAGCAGCTTAGCGCAACGGTATCAGGCCGGCTCTGGAAACACCATATATTTT
CASSLAQRYQAGSGNTIYF
>-|TRBV30|TRBJ2-1|TRBD2
TGTGCCTGGAGTCCTACTAGCGGAAGACCTTACAATGAGCAGTTCTTC
CAWSPTSGRPYNEQFF
>-|TRBV18|TRBJ2-5|TRBD2
TGTGCCAGCTCACCACAGGGGAGGGGACGAGAGACCCAGTACTTC
CASSPQGRGRETQYF
>-|TRBV7-9|TRBJ2-7|-
TGTGCCAGCAGCTTAGGACTAGTATCCGGCGAGCAGTACTTC
CASSLGLVSGEQYF
>-|TRBV11-2|TRBJ2-5|TRBD2
TGTGCCAGCAGCTTAGCGGGGAGCGGGAGCGGTGGGACCCAGTACTTC
CASSLAGSGSGGTQYF
>-|TRBV9|TRBJ2-2|-
TGTGCCAGCAGCGTAGATGCGGACTCGACCGGGGAGCTGTTTTTT
CASSVDADSTGELFF
>-|TRBV4-2|TRBJ1-4|-
TGTGCCAGCAGCCAATCACGGGTTGCAACTAATGAAAAACTGTTTTTT
CASSQSRVATNEKLFF
>-|TRBV9|TRBJ2-7|-
TGTGCCAGCAGCGTAGGTGGGACAAAGAACTACGAGCAGTACTTC
CASSVGGTKNYEQYF
>-|TRBV6-5|TRBJ1-3|-
TGTGCCAGCAGCCCGAGGGGGGGGCTCGGCACCATATATTTT
CASSPRGGLGTIYF
>-|TRBV2|TRBJ2-3|TRBD2
TGTGCCAGCAGCGACTCGGGGCCGGGACTAGGGGTGGATACGCAGTATTTT
CASSDSGPGLGVDTQYF
>-|TRBV6-6|TRBJ2-1|TRBD2
TGTGCCAGCAGTCGTGGTTGGACTAGCGGCTCCTACAATGAGCAGTTCTTC
CASSRGWTSGSYNEQFF
>-|TRBV19|TRBJ2-3|-
TGTGCCAGTAAAGCAGGGTTGAACACAGATACGCAGTATTTT
CASKAGLNTDTQYF
>-|TRBV20-1|TRBJ1-2|-
TGCAGTGCAGTGGCCTATGGCTACACCTTC
CSAVAYGYTF
>-|TRBV4-2|TRBJ2-3|TRBD2
TGTGCCAGCAGCCAAGAGGGTAGCGGGGAGGCAGATACGCAGTATTTT
CASSQEGSGEADTQYF
>-|TRBV7-6|TRBJ1-3|-
TGTGCCAGCAGCCCACGGGGGTTCGGAAACACCATATATTTT
CASSPRGFGNTIYF
>once|TRBV3-1/TRBV3-2|TRBJ1-4|-
TGTGCCAGCAGCCAATCGTCCGCCCAGAATGAAAAACTGTTTTTT
CASSQSSAQNEKLFF
>once|TRBV28|TRBJ1-4|-
TGTGCCAGCAGCACTCGGTGGGGCGAGAATGAAAAACTGTTTTTT
CASSTRWGENEKLFF
>-|TRBV2|TRBJ2-7|TRBD2
TGTAGTAGCGGGCCTGCGCCCTACGAGCAGTACTTC
CSSGPAPYEQYF
>-|TRBV6-5|TRBJ2-5|-
TGTGCCAGCAGGCGCATCGAGAAAGAGACCCAGTACTTC
CASRRIEKETQYF
>-|TRBV28|TRBJ1-5|-
TGTGCCAGCCGGGAGGGAGGGAATAATCAGCCCCAGCATTTT
CASREGGNNQPQHF
>-|TRBV13|TRBJ2-7|TRBD2
TGTGCCAGCAGCTTAGCCGGGACTAGCGGGAAATACGAGCAGTACTTC
CASSLAGTSGKYEQYF
>-|TRBV30|TRBJ1-1|-
TGTGCCTGGAGTCTAAACGGGGGGCGGACTGAAGCTTTCTTT
CAWSLNGGRTEAFF
>-|TRBV10-3|TRBJ2-7|-
TGTGCCATCAGGGGTGGAAGCGGCCCCTCCTACGAGCAGTACTTC
CAIRGGSGPSYEQYF
>-|TRBV19|TRBJ2-5|TRBD1
TGTGCCAGTAGTATGAGGCCCACAGGGGGATCCCTGAAGACCCAGTACTTC
CASSMRPTGGSLKTQYF
>-|TRBV25-1|TRBJ1-4|TRBD1
TGTGCCAGCAGTGGCGGGACAGGAGGTAATGAAAAACTGTTTTTT
CASSGGTGGNEKLFF
>-|TRBV4-2|TRBJ2-2|TRBD2
TGTGCCAGCAGCCAAGACGGAATAGCGGGAGGCACCGGGGAGCTGTTTTTT
CASSQDGIAGGTGELFF
>-|TRBV20-1|TRBJ1-2|-
TGCAGTGCTAGATCCAGGGCCGGCTACACCTTC
CSARSRAGYTF
>-|TRBV7-2|TRBJ2-1|TRBD2
TGTGCCAGCAGCTTAGAAAGCCCGCGGGGGAATGAGCAGTTCTTC
CASSLESPRGNEQFF
>-|TRBV15|TRBJ2-1|-
TGTGCCACCAGCAGAGGCCAGGGACACTACAATGAGCAGTTCTTC
CATSRGQGHYNEQFF